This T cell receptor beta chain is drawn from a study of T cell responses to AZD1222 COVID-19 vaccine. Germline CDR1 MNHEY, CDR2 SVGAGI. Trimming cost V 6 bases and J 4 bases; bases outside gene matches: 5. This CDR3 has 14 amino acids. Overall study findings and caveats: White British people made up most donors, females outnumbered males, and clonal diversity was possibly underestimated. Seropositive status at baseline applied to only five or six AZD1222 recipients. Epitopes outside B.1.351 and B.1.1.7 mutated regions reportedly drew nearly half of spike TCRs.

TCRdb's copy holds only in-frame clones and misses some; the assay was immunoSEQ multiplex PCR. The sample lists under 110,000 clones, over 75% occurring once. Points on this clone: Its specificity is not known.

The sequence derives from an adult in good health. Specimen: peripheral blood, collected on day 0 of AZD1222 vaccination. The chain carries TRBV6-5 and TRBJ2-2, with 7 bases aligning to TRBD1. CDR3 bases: TGTGCCAGCAGGCTCAGGGGGTTCACCGGGGAGCTGTTTTTT. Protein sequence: CASRLRGFTGELFF.